This T cell receptor beta chain was sequenced during a study of T cells in localized non-small cell lung cancer. V was pared by 3 bases and J by 1 base, with 7 bases between. Looked up from germline, CDR1 is SGHDN and CDR2 is FVKESK. The CDR3 is 14 amino acids. Some clones are missing from TCRdb's copy, which holds only in-frame ones; the method was immunoSEQ multiplex PCR. The sample carries roughly 86,000 clones, roughly 86% recorded once. Points on this clone: The target antigen is unknown.

Study results and caveats: The greatest T cell clonality was found in uninvolved adjacent lung (higher than in tumor). Paired adjacent lung recovered a median about 60 of the top 100 tumor clones. Sequencing, confined to only one tumor region, leaves heterogeneity possible. There was an association of higher blood T cell density with longer overall survival.

This TCR was recovered from a man between 40 and 70 years old with stage I lung adenocarcinoma. Sequenced here: peripheral blood, sampled before any cancer treatment. V and J are TRBV14 and TRBJ2-1; no definite D call. Here the CDR3 DNA reads TGTGCCAGCAGCCATAGCCATTCCTACAATGAGCAGTTCTTC. Encoded protein: CASSHSHSYNEQFF. The full variable domain, its missing parts supplied by reference TRBV14 and TRBJ2-1, is EAGVTQFPSHSVIEKGQTVTLRCDPISGHDNLYWYRRVMGKEIKFLLHFVKESKQDESGMPNNRFLAERTGGTYSTLKVQPAELEDSGVYFCASSHSHSYNEQFFGPGTRLTVL.